This TCR beta chain was found in a study of blood T cell repertoires in COVID-19. Overall study context: Whether acute or convalescent, the COVID-19 samples came from the United States, Italy and Spain. Sample material is recorded as cDNA or gDNA derived from T cells, B-cell-depleted T cells, or PBMCs.

Germline V lookup: CDR1 SGHAT, CDR2 FQNNGV. V shed 1 base and J shed 5 bases, with 6 bases lying between them. The CDR3 has 13 residues. Per the original data handling: How many nucleated cells were present was estimated from reference gene primer amplification. Data came from immunoSEQ multiplex PCR; TCRdb stores just in-frame clones and leaves some out. V, J and clone size reflect that table, while D and trimming were determined from the DNA. Of about 160,000 clones in the sample, around 84% are singletons; the top ten hold more than 1%. The chain links TRBV11-2 to TRBJ1-5, with D hard to call. This sequence was found in a man aged 35 to 55 with acute or convalescent COVID-19. The sequenced sample consisted of peripheral blood. The CDR3 sequence: CASSLVSDQPQHF. The CDR3 DNA follows: TGTGCCAGCAGCTTAGTCTCGGATCAGCCCCAGCATTTT.